This T cell receptor beta chain appears in the sequencing data of a study of blood T cell repertoires in COVID-19. In the study overall: The United States, Italy and Spain provided the acute and convalescent COVID-19 samples. T cells, B-cell-depleted T cells, or PBMCs supplied cDNA or gDNA.

In the original processing: Estimation of nucleated cell counts was performed using reference gene primer amplification. Measured with immunoSEQ multiplex PCR; TCRdb has only the in-frame clones, and not every one. The DNA gave D and trimming, while V, J and clone size come from that table. Here the sample spans around 310,000 clones, roughly 90% being singletons. Sequenced sample: peripheral blood. The sequence was obtained from a woman aged 55-70 years with acute or convalescent COVID-19.

CDR3: CASSSDNSPRGYTF. The CDR3 nucleotides read TGTGCCAGCAGCTCAGATAACTCTCCGAGGGGCTACACCTTC. V and J are TRBV5-4 and TRBJ1-2, with no clear D. The ends were cut back, 3 bases at V and 8 bases at J, with 17 bases in the middle. Germline V gives CDR1 SGHNT, CDR2 YYREEE (reference sequence). The CDR3 runs 14 residues.